These 4 T cell receptor beta chains originate from one sample sequenced in a study of graft-versus-host responses after intestinal transplantation. Sequencing was performed with immunoSEQ multiplex PCR; in TCRdb, only in-frame clones are kept and a portion is missing. Of some 110,000 clones listed, approximately 90% are singletons. No cognate antigen is known for these TCRs. Sequencing was performed on unstimulated CD4+ T cells sorted from spleen or lymph node cells, taken before transplant. The source of these receptors is a human donor who was the organ donor for an intestinal transplant.

V and J are TRBV27 and TRBJ2-7; 7 bases align to TRBD2. This CDR3 contains 15 residues. Germline V CDR1 and CDR2: MNHEY, SMNVEV (reference sequence). V was clipped by 5 bases and J by 0 bases; unmatched bases: 7. The CDR3 sequence: CASSLLGGSSYEQYF. CDR3 sequence (DNA): TGTGCCAGCAGTCTCTTAGGCGGGAGCTCCTACGAGCAGTACTTC.

The chain recombines TRBV5-1 with TRBJ1-2; D call uncertain. The germline V gene encodes CDR1 SGHRS and CDR2 YFSETQ. CDR3 length equals 13 residues. V was trimmed by 0 bases and J by 1 base, leaving 4 bases between them. The chain's CDR3 is CASSLDNNYGYTF. The DNA for the CDR3 is TGCGCCAGCAGCTTGGACAATAACTATGGCTACACCTTC.

This chain uses TRBV10-3 with TRBJ2-5; tentatively, D is TRBD2 (5 bases). The germline V gene has CDR1 ENHRY and CDR2 SYGVKD. The CDR3 is made up of 13 amino acids. The V end lost 2 bases, the J end lost 5 bases, and 9 bases lay between the germline ends. The CDR3 nucleotides are TGTGCCATCAGTGAGGGGAGAGGGGAGACCCAGTACTTC. This codes for CAISEGRGETQYF.

CDR3 in DNA: TGTGCCAGCAGCTCGGACAGGGGCTATGGCTACACCTTC. Translation gives CASSSDRGYGYTF. The rearrangement joins TRBV7-9 to TRBJ1-2; 9 bases line up with TRBD1. The CDR3 is 13 amino acids. V was pared by 4 bases and J by 4 bases, with 1 base of the junction left unmatched. In germline, CDR1 is SEHNR, CDR2 FQNEAQ (reference sequence).